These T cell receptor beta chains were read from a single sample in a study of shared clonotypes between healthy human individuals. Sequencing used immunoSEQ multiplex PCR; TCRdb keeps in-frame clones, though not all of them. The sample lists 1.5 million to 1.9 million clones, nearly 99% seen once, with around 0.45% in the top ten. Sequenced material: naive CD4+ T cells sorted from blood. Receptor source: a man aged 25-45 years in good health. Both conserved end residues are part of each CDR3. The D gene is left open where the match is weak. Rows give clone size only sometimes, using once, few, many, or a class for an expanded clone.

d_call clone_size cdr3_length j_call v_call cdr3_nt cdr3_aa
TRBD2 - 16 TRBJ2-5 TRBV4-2 TGTGCCAGCAGCCAAGGGACTAGCGGGAATGGAGAGACCCAGTACTTC CASSQGTSGNGETQYF
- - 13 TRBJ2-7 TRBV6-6 TGTGCCAGCACTCCACCGGGTTCCTACGAGCAGTACTTC CASTPPGSYEQYF
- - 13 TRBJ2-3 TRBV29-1 TGCAGCGTCACAGGGAGAAACACAGATACGCAGTATTTT CSVTGRNTDTQYF
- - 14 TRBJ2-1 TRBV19 TGTGCCAGTAGTAGTCGGGAGTACTACAATGAGCAGTTCTTC CASSSREYYNEQFF
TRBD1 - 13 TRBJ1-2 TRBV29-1 TGCAGCGTAGCGGGACAGGAGAACTATGGCTACACCTTC CSVAGQENYGYTF
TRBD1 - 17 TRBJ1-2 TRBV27 TGTGCCAGCAGTTCAGGGGGCACCAAAGGGTTTAACTATGGCTACACCTTC CASSSGGTKGFNYGYTF
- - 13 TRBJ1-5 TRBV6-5 TGTGCCAGCAGTCGACAGTTATCTCAGCCCCAGCATTTT CASSRQLSQPQHF
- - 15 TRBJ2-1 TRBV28 TGTGCCAGCAGATCAGGACAGGGAGGGTTCGATGAGCAGTTCTTC CASRSGQGGFDEQFF
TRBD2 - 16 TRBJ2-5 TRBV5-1 TGCGCCAGCAGCTTGGGGGCTAGCGGGCTCCAAGAGACCCAGTACTTC CASSLGASGLQETQYF
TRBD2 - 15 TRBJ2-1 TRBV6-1 TGTGCCAGCAGGCCACTAGCGGGAGTCGGCAATGAGCAGTTCTTC CASRPLAGVGNEQFF
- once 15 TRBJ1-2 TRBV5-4 TGTGCCAGCAGCACACCCGGCTCAGCTAACTATGGCTACACCTTC CASSTPGSANYGYTF
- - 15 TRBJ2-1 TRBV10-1 TGCGCCAGCAGGACCCGGGACGACTCCTACAATGAGCAGTTCTTC CASRTRDDSYNEQFF
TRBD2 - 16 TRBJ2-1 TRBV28 TGTGCCAGCAGTTTCTCACTAGCGGGAGGAAAAAATGAGCAGTTCTTC CASSFSLAGGKNEQFF
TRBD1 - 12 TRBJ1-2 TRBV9 TGTGCCAGCAGCAAGAACAGGGGTGGCTACACCTTC CASSKNRGGYTF
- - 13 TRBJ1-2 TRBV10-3 TGTGCCATCAGTGACCCCTCCAACGGCGGCTACACCTTC CAISDPSNGGYTF
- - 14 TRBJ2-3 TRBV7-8 TGTGCCAGCAGCTTAGGACTGGGGACAGATACGCAGTATTTT CASSLGLGTDTQYF
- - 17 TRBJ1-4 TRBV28 TGTGCCAGCAGCCAAGCGTTGGGAATGGTGGCTAATGAAAAACTGTTTTTT CASSQALGMVANEKLFF
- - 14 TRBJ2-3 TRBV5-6 TGTGCCAGCAGCAGGGATCTTAGCACAGATACGCAGTATTTT CASSRDLSTDTQYF
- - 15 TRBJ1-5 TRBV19 TGTGCCAGTAGTATTAGGGATTATAGCAATCAGCCCCAGCATTTT CASSIRDYSNQPQHF
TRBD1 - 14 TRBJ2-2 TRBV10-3 TGTGCCATCAGCTTTGACAGGGACACCGGGGAGCTGTTTTTT CAISFDRDTGELFF
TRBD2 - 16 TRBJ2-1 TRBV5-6 TGTGCCAGCAGCTTGCAAGGGACTAGCGGGAGAAATGAGCAGTTCTTC CASSLQGTSGRNEQFF
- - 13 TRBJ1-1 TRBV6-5 TGTGCCAGTGAACAGGGTTTGAACACTGAAGCTTTCTTT CASEQGLNTEAFF
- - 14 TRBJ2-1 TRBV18 TGTGCCAGCTCCCCACAGGTAGGCTACAATGAGCAGTTCTTC CASSPQVGYNEQFF
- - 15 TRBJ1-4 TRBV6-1 TGTGCCAGCAGTGATCCGCGTAATATTAATGAAAAACTGTTTTTT CASSDPRNINEKLFF
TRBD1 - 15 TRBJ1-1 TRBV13 TGTGCCAGCAGCCCCCGTGGCAGGGGGTCCGGTGGAGCTTTCTTT CASSPRGRGSGGAFF
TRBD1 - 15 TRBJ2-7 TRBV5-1 TGCGCCAGCAGCGACGGTGGGACAGGGCCTTACGAGCAGTACTTC CASSDGGTGPYEQYF
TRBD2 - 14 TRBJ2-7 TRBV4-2 TGTGCCAGCAGCCCCGGGACTAACTTTTACGAGCAGTACTTC CASSPGTNFYEQYF
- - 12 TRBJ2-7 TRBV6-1 TGTGCCACCTCATCGGGCGGGATCGAGCAGTACTTC CATSSGGIEQYF
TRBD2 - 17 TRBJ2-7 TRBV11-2 TGTGCCAGCAGCTTAGCGTCGACTAGCGGGCAACAGTACGAGCAGTACTTC CASSLASTSGQQYEQYF
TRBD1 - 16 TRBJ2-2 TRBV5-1 TGCGCCAGCAGCCCTCGGACAGGGACGAACACCGGGGAGCTGTTTTTT CASSPRTGTNTGELFF
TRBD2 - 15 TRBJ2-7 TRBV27 TGTGCCAGCAGTGAGACTAGCGGGAGATGGTACGAGCAGTACTTC CASSETSGRWYEQYF
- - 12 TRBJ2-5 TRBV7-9 TGTGCCAGCAGTTTTATAGGGTCGACCCAGTACTTC CASSFIGSTQYF
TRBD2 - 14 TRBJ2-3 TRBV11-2 TGTGCCAGCGGACTAGCGCAAGTCACAGATACGCAGTATTTT CASGLAQVTDTQYF
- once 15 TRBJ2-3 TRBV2 TGTGCCAGCAGTGATTTGGTATATAGCACAGATACGCAGTATTTT CASSDLVYSTDTQYF
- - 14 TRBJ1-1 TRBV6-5 TGTGCCAGCAGTTCTACTGGGACTTCCAGAGGAGCTTTCTTT CASSSTGTSRGAFF
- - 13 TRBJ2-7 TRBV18 TGTGCCAGCTCGCGTGAACGATCCTACGAGCAGTACTTC CASSRERSYEQYF
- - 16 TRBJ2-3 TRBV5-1 TGCGCCAGCAGCCAGAGTGACCCGGGCTTGGCAGATACGCAGTATTTT CASSQSDPGLADTQYF
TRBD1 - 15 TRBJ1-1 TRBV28 TGTGCCAGCAGTTTTGACAGGGGACTCCACTATGAAGCTTTCTTT CASSFDRGLHYEAFF
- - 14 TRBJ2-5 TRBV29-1 TGCAGCGTTGTGGTTGGTAGGCACCAAGAGACCCAGTACTTC CSVVVGRHQETQYF
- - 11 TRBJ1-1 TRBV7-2 TGTGCCAGCAGCTTCTTAGCTGAAGCTTTCTTT CASSFLAEAFF
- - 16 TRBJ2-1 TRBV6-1 TGTGCCAGCAGTGCTCAGAGGGACACCCTTTACAATGAGCAGTTCTTC CASSAQRDTLYNEQFF
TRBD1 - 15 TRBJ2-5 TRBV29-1 TGCAGCGTTGCGCTAAACAGGGGTTCGCAAGAGACCCAGTACTTC CSVALNRGSQETQYF
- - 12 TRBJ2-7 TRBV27 TGTGCCAGCAGTATAAACACCAGGGAGCAGTACTTC CASSINTREQYF
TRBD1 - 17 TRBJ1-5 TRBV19 TGTGCCAGTCTCGACCTCCTCCGTGGGACAGGTGATCAGCCCCAGCATTTT CASLDLLRGTGDQPQHF
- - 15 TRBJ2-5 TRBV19 TGTGCCAGTAGTATTGGCGGGGCTAAGTCCAAGACCCAGTACTTC CASSIGGAKSKTQYF
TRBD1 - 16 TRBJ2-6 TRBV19 TGTGCCAGCTGGGACAGGGGACTCTCTGGGGCCAACGTCCTGACTTTC CASWDRGLSGANVLTF